This is a list of T cell receptor beta chains from one sample in a study of T cell responses to AZD1222 COVID-19 vaccine. TCRdb keeps only in-frame clones here, not all; method: immunoSEQ multiplex PCR. In the table there are 90,000 to 150,000 clones, 88% of which are singletons. The specimen was peripheral blood, collected on day 0 of AZD1222 vaccination. The receptors come from an adult in good health. CDR3s include the opening cysteine and the closing phenylalanine or tryptophan. D genes are given only for firm matches. Expanded clones are given a class, and other clones once, few, many or no size at all.

TRBV5-6	17	-	TRBJ2-6	-	CASSLAPDLSGANVLTF	TGTGCCAGCAGCTTGGCCCCAGACCTCTCTGGGGCCAACGTCCTGACTTTC
TRBV9	16	-	TRBJ2-1	TRBD2	CASSFQGTSGIGEQFF	TGTGCCAGCAGCTTTCAAGGGACTAGCGGGATAGGGGAGCAGTTCTTC
TRBV19	11	-	TRBJ1-2	-	CATKKDYGYTF	TGTGCCACCAAGAAAGACTATGGCTACACCTTC
TRBV7-3	12	-	TRBJ2-2	-	CASSSRGRELFF	TGTGCCAGCAGCTCCAGGGGTCGGGAGCTGTTTTTT
TRBV5-4	16	-	TRBJ2-2	TRBD1	CASSPGQALNTGELFF	TGTGCCAGCAGCCCAGGACAGGCTCTTAACACCGGGGAGCTGTTTTTT
TRBV23-1	17	-	TRBJ1-3	TRBD1	CASSQRDRGPSGNTIYF	TGCGCCAGCAGTCAAAGGGACAGGGGGCCCTCTGGAAACACCATATATTTT
TRBV11-3	13	-	TRBJ1-2	TRBD1	CASSFTGGLGYTF	TGTGCCAGCAGCTTTACAGGGGGCCTTGGCTACACCTTC
TRBV9	14	-	TRBJ1-2	-	CASSVGQGAYGYTF	TGTGCCAGCAGCGTAGGGCAGGGTGCCTATGGCTACACCTTC
TRBV7-2	13	-	TRBJ1-2	TRBD1	CASSEDRAYGYTF	TGTGCCAGCAGCGAGGACAGGGCGTATGGCTACACCTTC
TRBV19	15	-	TRBJ2-1	TRBD1	CASSIRWDRGNEQFF	TGTGCCAGTAGTATCCGCTGGGACAGGGGTAATGAGCAGTTCTTC
TRBV19	16	few	TRBJ1-5	-	CASRNRPGGLWEPQHF	TGTGCCAGTCGTAACCGTCCGGGGGGGCTATGGGAGCCCCAGCATTTT
TRBV19	16	-	TRBJ1-6	TRBD1	CASSPNTGTGTSPLHF	TGTGCCAGTAGTCCGAACACCGGGACAGGGACATCACCCCTCCACTTT
TRBV11-1	14	-	TRBJ1-1	-	CASSPTAYGTEAFF	TGTGCCAGCAGCCCGACAGCTTATGGCACTGAAGCTTTCTTT
TRBV7-2	15	-	TRBJ1-5	-	CASSHSGAHGQPQHF	TGTGCCAGCAGCCATTCAGGGGCCCACGGGCAGCCCCAGCATTTT
TRBV19	15	-	TRBJ1-4	-	CASRQVAGSNEKLFF	TGTGCCAGTAGACAGGTCGCGGGGTCTAATGAAAAACTGTTTTTT
TRBV5-1	15	-	TRBJ2-3	TRBD2	CASCLGTSGTDTQYF	TGCGCCAGCTGTTTAGGGACTAGCGGCACAGATACGCAGTATTTT
TRBV19	13	-	TRBJ1-2	-	CASRNTPNYGYTF	TGTGCCAGTAGAAACACGCCTAACTATGGCTACACCTTC
TRBV11-3	15	-	TRBJ2-5	TRBD2	CASSRGTSGEETQYF	TGTGCCAGCAGCAGGGGGACTAGCGGGGAAGAGACCCAGTACTTC
TRBV4-1	17	-	TRBJ1-1	TRBD1	CASSQVWTGEPQSEAFF	TGCGCCAGCAGCCAAGTATGGACAGGGGAACCTCAATCTGAAGCTTTCTTT
TRBV6-6	12	-	TRBJ1-5	TRBD1	CASRTGGEPQHF	TGTGCCAGCCGTACAGGGGGCGAGCCCCAGCATTTT
TRBV18	14	-	TRBJ1-1	TRBD1	CASSPLAGGSEAFF	TGTGCCAGCTCACCCCTCGCAGGGGGCTCTGAAGCTTTCTTT
TRBV4-2	13	-	TRBJ2-5	-	CASSQERGETQYF	TGTGCCAGCAGCCAAGAAAGGGGCGAGACCCAGTACTTC
TRBV6-6	11	-	TRBJ1-2	-	CASSYLSGYTF	TGTGCCAGCAGTTACCTGTCCGGCTACACCTTC
TRBV5-8	15	-	TRBJ1-5	-	CASSFDGDRNQPQHF	TGTGCCAGCAGCTTTGACGGGGATCGCAATCAGCCCCAGCATTTT
TRBV3-1/TRBV3-2	13	-	TRBJ2-7	-	CASSQADRYEQYF	TGTGCCAGCAGCCAAGCAGACCGCTACGAGCAGTACTTC
TRBV11-2	16	-	TRBJ1-1	TRBD1	CASSLRWTGLNTEAFF	TGTGCCAGCAGCTTACGTTGGACAGGCCTCAACACTGAAGCTTTCTTT
TRBV10-3	13	once	TRBJ2-4	TRBD1	CAIRRDRENIQYF	TGTGCCATCAGGAGGGACAGGGAAAACATTCAGTACTTC
TRBV11-2	15	-	TRBJ1-5	-	CASSPAGGSNQPQHF	TGTGCCAGCAGCCCGGCCGGGGGAAGCAATCAGCCCCAGCATTTT
TRBV2	15	few	TRBJ1-1	-	CASSEGQAKNTEAFF	TGTGCCAGCAGTGAAGGGCAGGCCAAGAACACTGAAGCTTTCTTT
TRBV5-1	15	-	TRBJ1-4	TRBD1	CASSISPGQGEKLFF	TGCGCCAGCAGCATCTCGCCGGGACAGGGTGAAAAACTGTTTTTT
TRBV11-3	17	-	TRBJ2-1	-	CASSQATGPGGYNEQFF	TGTGCCAGCAGCCAGGCGACAGGTCCCGGGGGCTACAATGAGCAGTTCTTC